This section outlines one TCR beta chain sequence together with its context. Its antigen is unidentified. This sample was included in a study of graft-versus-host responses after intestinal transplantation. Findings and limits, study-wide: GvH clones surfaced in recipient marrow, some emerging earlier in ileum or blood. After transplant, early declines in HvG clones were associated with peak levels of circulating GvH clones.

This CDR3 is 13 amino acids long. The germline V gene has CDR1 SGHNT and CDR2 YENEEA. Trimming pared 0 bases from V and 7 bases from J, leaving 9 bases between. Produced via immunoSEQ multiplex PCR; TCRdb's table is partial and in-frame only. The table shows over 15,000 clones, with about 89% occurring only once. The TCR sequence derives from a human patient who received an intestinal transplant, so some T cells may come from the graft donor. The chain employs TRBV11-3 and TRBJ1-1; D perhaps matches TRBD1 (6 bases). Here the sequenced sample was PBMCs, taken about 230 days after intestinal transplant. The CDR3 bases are TGTGCCAGCAGCTTAGAAGACAGGCGTGAAGCTTTCTTT. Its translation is CASSLEDRREAFF.